The rows below give T cell receptor beta chains drawn from one sample of a study of T cell responses to AZD1222 COVID-19 vaccine. Using immunoSEQ multiplex PCR, the repertoire was profiled, and TCRdb retains in-frame clones only, with some absent. The data hold approximately 130,000 clones, with 80% to 95% observed a single time. The material was peripheral blood, obtained 28 days after the second dose of the MenACWY control vaccine. These receptors were taken from an adult who received the MenACWY meningococcal vaccine as a control. Each CDR3 is given with its conserved first and last residue. A D gene is named only where the DNA matches it firmly. Size is omitted from some rows. Given values are once, few, many or a class for expanded clones.

V gene	J gene	clone size	D gene	CDR3 protein	CDR3 DNA
TRBV7-8	TRBJ1-2	.	.	CASSPYTDSYYGYTF	TGTGCCAGCAGCCCGTATACGGACAGCTACTATGGCTACACCTTC
TRBV27	TRBJ1-3	.	.	CASSLTANSGNTIYF	TGTGCCAGCAGTTTGACAGCCAACTCTGGAAACACCATATATTTT
TRBV6-5	TRBJ1-1	.	.	CASSYLLNTEAFF	TGTGCCAGCAGTTACCTACTGAACACTGAAGCTTTCTTT
TRBV7-9	TRBJ2-2	.	.	CASSLGAGGELFF	TGTGCCAGCAGCTTGGGGGCCGGCGGGGAGCTGTTTTTT
TRBV7-9	TRBJ1-3	once	TRBD1	CASSGLRGPGNTIYF	TGTGCCAGCAGCGGGCTTAGGGGGCCGGGAAACACCATATATTTT
TRBV5-6	TRBJ1-5	.	.	CASSRTTGYVGNQPQHF	TGTGCCAGCAGCCGCACAACAGGGTACGTGGGCAATCAGCCCCAGCATTTT
TRBV2	TRBJ1-5	once	.	CASSVEGDSNQPQHF	TGTGCCAGCAGTGTGGAGGGCGATAGCAATCAGCCCCAGCATTTT
TRBV12-3/TRBV12-4	TRBJ1-5	.	.	CASSFQVLQPQHF	TGTGCCAGCAGTTTCCAAGTGCTGCAGCCCCAGCATTTT
TRBV7-3	TRBJ1-5	.	.	CASSATGRWDNQPQHF	TGTGCCAGCAGTGCTACAGGGAGATGGGACAATCAGCCCCAGCATTTT
TRBV11-2	TRBJ2-5	.	.	CASSLVTAATETQYF	TGTGCCAGCAGCTTAGTTACGGCGGCAACCGAGACCCAGTACTTC
TRBV5-4	TRBJ1-2	.	.	CASSLVPGTSYGYTF	TGTGCCAGCAGCTTGGTCCCAGGGACGAGTTATGGCTACACCTTC
TRBV24-1	TRBJ2-5	once	.	CATSDLFVETQYF	TGTGCCACCAGTGATTTGTTTGTAGAGACCCAGTACTTC
TRBV27	TRBJ1-1	.	.	CASSLLVRGGRTEAFF	TGTGCCAGCAGTTTATTGGTAAGGGGAGGAAGGACTGAAGCTTTCTTT
TRBV19	TRBJ2-3	.	TRBD2	CASTRGLGTSGGTTWGTQYF	TGTGCCAGTACCCGAGGACTGGGGACTAGCGGGGGAACCACCTGGGGTACGCAGTATTTT
TRBV6-4	TRBJ1-5	.	.	CASSDSRLLQGNQPQHF	TGTGCCAGCAGTGACTCGCGACTCCTACAGGGCAATCAGCCCCAGCATTTT
TRBV12-3/TRBV12-4	TRBJ1-3	.	.	CASSLHGGNTIYF	TGTGCCAGCAGCCTACATGGTGGAAACACCATATATTTT
TRBV5-4	TRBJ2-2	few	TRBD2	CASSVRGLANTGELFF	TGTGCCAGCAGCGTACGGGGACTAGCGAACACCGGGGAGCTGTTTTTT
TRBV7-9	TRBJ1-2	.	TRBD1	CASSRDRGDYGYTF	TGTGCCAGCAGCCGGGACAGGGGGGACTATGGCTACACCTTC
TRBV7-8	TRBJ2-7	once	.	CASSLGLGDLEQYF	TGTGCCAGCAGCTTAGGGTTGGGGGACCTCGAGCAGTACTTC
TRBV7-8	TRBJ1-2	.	.	CASSSGTRNYGYTF	TGTGCCAGCAGCTCTGGGACTCGTAACTATGGCTACACCTTC
TRBV5-1	TRBJ1-4	.	TRBD1	CASSPYGTDNEKLFF	TGCGCCAGCAGCCCTTACGGGACAGATAATGAAAAACTGTTTTTT
TRBV28	TRBJ2-2	.	TRBD2	CASRLAGTGELFF	TGTGCCAGCCGGCTAGCGGGCACCGGGGAGCTGTTTTTT
TRBV9	TRBJ1-3	.	.	CASSLNRGEGNTIYF	TGTGCCAGCAGCCTCAATCGGGGGGAGGGAAACACCATATATTTT
TRBV28	TRBJ1-5	few	TRBD1	CASSLGLSGGANQPQHF	TGTGCCAGCAGTTTAGGGTTATCAGGGGGGGCAAATCAGCCCCAGCATTTT
TRBV29-1	TRBJ2-4	.	TRBD2	CSVLAGGRENIQYF	TGCAGCGTCCTAGCGGGGGGGCGCGAAAACATTCAGTACTTC
TRBV11-1	TRBJ1-2	.	.	CASSLSGTSYGYTF	TGTGCCAGCAGCTTATCCGGGACAAGCTATGGCTACACCTTC
TRBV7-3	TRBJ2-1	.	TRBD1	CASSQSRDRLYNEQFF	TGTGCCAGCAGCCAGTCCCGGGACAGACTCTACAATGAGCAGTTCTTC
TRBV21-1	TRBJ2-7	.	.	CASSKRQAHHDSYEQYF	TGTGCCAGCAGCAAGAGACAGGCCCATCATGACTCCTACGAGCAGTACTTC
TRBV10-2	TRBJ1-5	.	.	CASSNPNQPQHF	TGCGCCAGCAGTAACCCCAATCAGCCCCAGCATTTT
TRBV10-3	TRBJ1-1	.	.	CAISTGDATEAFF	TGTGCCATCAGTACAGGTGACGCCACTGAAGCTTTCTTT
TRBV6-5	TRBJ1-2	.	.	CASSQGPNYGYTF	TGTGCCAGCAGTCAGGGGCCTAACTATGGCTACACCTTC
TRBV7-9	TRBJ2-7	.	.	CASSLKGYEQYF	TGTGCCAGCAGCTTAAAGGGATACGAGCAGTACTTC
TRBV7-9	TRBJ2-7	.	.	CASSLDLGGRSYEQYF	TGTGCCAGCAGCTTAGATTTGGGGGGCCGCTCCTACGAGCAGTACTTC
TRBV6-2/TRBV6-3	TRBJ2-5	.	TRBD1	CASSYRTGGETQYF	TGTGCCAGCAGTTACAGGACAGGGGGAGAGACCCAGTACTTC
TRBV19	TRBJ2-1	.	TRBD2	CASSPLATRVNNEQFF	TGTGCCAGTAGTCCACTAGCGACCCGCGTCAACAATGAGCAGTTCTTC
TRBV5-1	TRBJ2-2	.	.	CASSASMNTGELFF	TGCGCCAGCAGCGCGAGTATGAACACCGGGGAGCTGTTTTTT
TRBV24-1	TRBJ1-1	.	.	CATSSGFAEAFF	TGTGCCACCAGTTCGGGTTTCGCTGAAGCTTTCTTT